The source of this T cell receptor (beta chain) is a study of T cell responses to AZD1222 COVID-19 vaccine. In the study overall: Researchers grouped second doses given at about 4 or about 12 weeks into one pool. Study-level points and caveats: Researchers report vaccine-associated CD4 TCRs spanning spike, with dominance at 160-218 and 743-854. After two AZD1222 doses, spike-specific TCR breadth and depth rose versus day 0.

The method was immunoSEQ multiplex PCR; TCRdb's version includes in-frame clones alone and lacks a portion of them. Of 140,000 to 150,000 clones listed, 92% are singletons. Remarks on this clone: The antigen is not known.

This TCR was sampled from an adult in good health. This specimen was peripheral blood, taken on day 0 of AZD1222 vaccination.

The CDR3 sequence: CASSLAGGRTKETQYF. CDR3 nucleotide sequence: TGTGCCAGCAGCTTGGCGGGCGGGAGGACAAAAGAGACCCAGTACTTC. The V gene is TRBV5-4, the J gene TRBJ2-5; 8 bases agree with TRBD2. The junction had 7 bases not matched to a gene; V was cut back by 0 bases and J by 3 bases. CDR1 is SGHNT, CDR2 YYREEE, per germline (reference sequence). The CDR3 sequence is 16 residues long.